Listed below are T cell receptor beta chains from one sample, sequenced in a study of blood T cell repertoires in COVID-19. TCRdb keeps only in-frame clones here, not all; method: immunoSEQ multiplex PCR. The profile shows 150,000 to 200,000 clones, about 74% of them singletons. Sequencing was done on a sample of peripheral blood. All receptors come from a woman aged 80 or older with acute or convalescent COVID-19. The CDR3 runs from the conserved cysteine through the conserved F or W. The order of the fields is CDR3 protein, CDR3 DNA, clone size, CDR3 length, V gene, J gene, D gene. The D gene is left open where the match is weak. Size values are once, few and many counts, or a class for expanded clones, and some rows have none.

CDR3aa: CASSSQGYGYTF
CDR3nt: TGTGCCAGCAGTTCGCAGGGGTATGGCTACACCTTC
abundance: once
len: 12
v_gene: TRBV28
j_gene: TRBJ1-2
d_gene: .

CDR3aa: CATGDRDGYTF
CDR3nt: TGTGCCACCGGGGACAGGGACGGCTACACCTTC
abundance: .
len: 11
v_gene: TRBV19
j_gene: TRBJ1-2
d_gene: TRBD1

CDR3aa: CASSQQTGLVHNEQFF
CDR3nt: TGCGCCAGCAGCCAACAGACAGGGTTGGTACACAATGAGCAGTTCTTC
abundance: .
len: 16
v_gene: TRBV4-3
j_gene: TRBJ2-1
d_gene: TRBD1

CDR3aa: CASSVGGAEYLYGYTF
CDR3nt: TGTGCCAGCAGCGTAGGGGGAGCGGAATATCTCTATGGCTACACCTTC
abundance: once
len: 16
v_gene: TRBV9
j_gene: TRBJ1-2
d_gene: .

CDR3aa: CAWRQHTEAFF
CDR3nt: TGTGCCTGGAGACAGCACACTGAAGCTTTCTTT
abundance: few
len: 11
v_gene: TRBV30
j_gene: TRBJ1-1
d_gene: .

CDR3aa: CASSLSITDSQETQYF
CDR3nt: TGTGCCAGCAGCTTGTCCATCACGGACAGTCAAGAGACCCAGTACTTC
abundance: once
len: 16
v_gene: TRBV5-4
j_gene: TRBJ2-5
d_gene: .

CDR3aa: CASSFEGGADTEAFF
CDR3nt: TGTGCCAGCAGTTTTGAAGGGGGCGCGGACACTGAAGCTTTCTTT
abundance: .
len: 15
v_gene: TRBV6-2/TRBV6-3
j_gene: TRBJ1-1
d_gene: TRBD1

CDR3aa: CASSATGGYGYTF
CDR3nt: TGTGCCAGCAGTGCGACAGGGGGCTATGGCTACACCTTC
abundance: few
len: 13
v_gene: TRBV2
j_gene: TRBJ1-2
d_gene: TRBD1

CDR3aa: CASSRGQVAGANVLTF
CDR3nt: TGCGCCAGCAGTCGAGGACAGGTGGCTGGGGCCAACGTCCTGACTTTC
abundance: .
len: 16
v_gene: TRBV10-1
j_gene: TRBJ2-6
d_gene: TRBD1

CDR3aa: CASSIRKGTGSTDTQYF
CDR3nt: TGTGCCAGTAGTATCCGAAAAGGGACAGGGAGCACAGATACGCAGTATTTT
abundance: .
len: 17
v_gene: TRBV19
j_gene: TRBJ2-3
d_gene: TRBD1

CDR3aa: CASSTRLGAYEQYF
CDR3nt: TGTGCCAGCAGTACCAGACTAGGAGCGTACGAGCAGTACTTC
abundance: .
len: 14
v_gene: TRBV6-5
j_gene: TRBJ2-7
d_gene: .

CDR3aa: CSARRGETQYF
CDR3nt: TGCAGTGCCAGACGGGGAGAGACCCAGTACTTC
abundance: .
len: 11
v_gene: TRBV20-1
j_gene: TRBJ2-5
d_gene: .

CDR3aa: CASRTWGDVRLSTEAFF
CDR3nt: TGTGCCAGCAGGACTTGGGGGGACGTTAGGTTGAGCACTGAAGCTTTCTTT
abundance: .
len: 17
v_gene: TRBV28
j_gene: TRBJ1-1
d_gene: .

CDR3aa: CAWSVWGAGANVLTF
CDR3nt: TGTGCCTGGAGTGTTTGGGGGGCTGGGGCCAACGTCCTGACTTTC
abundance: .
len: 15
v_gene: TRBV30
j_gene: TRBJ2-6
d_gene: .

CDR3aa: CASSLGDRDRGYTF
CDR3nt: TGTGCCAGCAGTTTAGGCGACAGGGATCGCGGCTACACCTTC
abundance: .
len: 14
v_gene: TRBV28
j_gene: TRBJ1-2
d_gene: TRBD1

CDR3aa: CATSDPGTGDTEAFF
CDR3nt: TGTGCCACCAGTGACCCCGGGACAGGGGACACTGAAGCTTTCTTT
abundance: .
len: 15
v_gene: TRBV24-1
j_gene: TRBJ1-1
d_gene: TRBD1

CDR3aa: CASIRNRNEKLFF
CDR3nt: TGTGCCAGCATAAGGAACAGGAATGAAAAACTGTTTTTT
abundance: .
len: 13
v_gene: TRBV6-5
j_gene: TRBJ1-4
d_gene: .

CDR3aa: CASSLAGQKETQYF
CDR3nt: TGTGCCAGCAGTCTAGCGGGGCAGAAAGAGACCCAGTACTTC
abundance: .
len: 14
v_gene: TRBV27
j_gene: TRBJ2-5
d_gene: TRBD2

CDR3aa: CASSPPGINYGYTF
CDR3nt: TGTGCCAGCAGCCCTCCGGGGATTAACTATGGCTACACCTTC
abundance: .
len: 14
v_gene: TRBV5-6
j_gene: TRBJ1-2
d_gene: .

CDR3aa: CASSTTGFDGYTF
CDR3nt: TGTGCCAGCAGTACAACAGGGTTCGATGGCTACACCTTC
abundance: .
len: 13
v_gene: TRBV6-5
j_gene: TRBJ1-2
d_gene: .

CDR3aa: CASSLGLAGGLPPSTDTQYF
CDR3nt: TGTGCCAGTAGCCTTGGACTAGCGGGAGGGCTGCCACCTAGCACAGATACGCAGTATTTT
abundance: .
len: 20
v_gene: TRBV19
j_gene: TRBJ2-3
d_gene: TRBD2

CDR3aa: CASSLEGGDSYEQYF
CDR3nt: TGTGCCAGCAGCTTGGAAGGGGGAGACTCGTACGAGCAGTACTTC
abundance: few
len: 15
v_gene: TRBV5-5
j_gene: TRBJ2-7
d_gene: .

CDR3aa: CASSTSGGNEQYF
CDR3nt: TGTGCCAGCAGCACCTCAGGGGGGAACGAGCAGTACTTC
abundance: once
len: 13
v_gene: TRBV3-1/TRBV3-2
j_gene: TRBJ2-7
d_gene: .

CDR3aa: CASSAGTGWSGNTIYF
CDR3nt: TGTGCCAGCAGCGCCGGGACAGGGTGGTCTGGAAACACCATATATTTT
abundance: .
len: 16
v_gene: TRBV28
j_gene: TRBJ1-3
d_gene: TRBD1

CDR3aa: CASSASGTPEGYEQYF
CDR3nt: TGTGCCAGCAGTGCCTCCGGGACTCCCGAAGGTTACGAGCAGTACTTC
abundance: .
len: 16
v_gene: TRBV6-1
j_gene: TRBJ2-7
d_gene: .

CDR3aa: CASSQDTVTSQYF
CDR3nt: TGCGCCAGCAGCCAAGATACAGTCACTAGCCAGTACTTC
abundance: many
len: 13
v_gene: TRBV4-1
j_gene: TRBJ2-7
d_gene: .

CDR3aa: CASSFNNEQFF
CDR3nt: TGTGCCAGCAGTTTCAACAATGAGCAGTTCTTC
abundance: .
len: 11
v_gene: TRBV2
j_gene: TRBJ2-1
d_gene: .

CDR3aa: CSARPRGTEAFF
CDR3nt: TGCAGCGCCCGACCCAGGGGGACTGAAGCTTTCTTT
abundance: few
len: 12
v_gene: TRBV29-1
j_gene: TRBJ1-1
d_gene: TRBD1

CDR3aa: CASSLQFGTIDSYNEQFF
CDR3nt: TGTGCCAGCAGCTTACAATTCGGGACTATAGACTCCTACAATGAGCAGTTCTTC
abundance: .
len: 18
v_gene: TRBV9
j_gene: TRBJ2-1
d_gene: TRBD2

CDR3aa: CASSLTGNNIQYF
CDR3nt: TGTGCCAGCAGCCTGACAGGGAATAACATTCAGTACTTC
abundance: .
len: 13
v_gene: TRBV7-6
j_gene: TRBJ2-4
d_gene: TRBD1

CDR3aa: CASSFRTVGNTIYF
CDR3nt: TGTGCCAGCAGTTTCCGGACTGTTGGAAACACCATATATTTT
abundance: few
len: 14
v_gene: TRBV28
j_gene: TRBJ1-3
d_gene: .